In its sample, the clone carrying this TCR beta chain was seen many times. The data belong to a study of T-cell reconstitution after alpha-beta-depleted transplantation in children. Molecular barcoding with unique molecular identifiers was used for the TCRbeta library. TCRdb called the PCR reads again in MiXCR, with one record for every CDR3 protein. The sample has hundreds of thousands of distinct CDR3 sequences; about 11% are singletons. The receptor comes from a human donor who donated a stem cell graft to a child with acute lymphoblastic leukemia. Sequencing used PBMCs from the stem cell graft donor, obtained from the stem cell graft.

The CDR3 here is CASSSYGNTDTQYF. CDR3 in DNA: TGTGCCAGCAGTTCGTACGGGAACACAGATACGCAGTATTTT. This chain links TRBV28 with TRBJ2-3; maybe TRBD2 (5 bases). V was cut by 4 bases and J by 2 bases, with 10 bases left in between. Germline-derived CDR1 and CDR2 are MDHEN and SYDVKM. The CDR3 is 14 amino acids.